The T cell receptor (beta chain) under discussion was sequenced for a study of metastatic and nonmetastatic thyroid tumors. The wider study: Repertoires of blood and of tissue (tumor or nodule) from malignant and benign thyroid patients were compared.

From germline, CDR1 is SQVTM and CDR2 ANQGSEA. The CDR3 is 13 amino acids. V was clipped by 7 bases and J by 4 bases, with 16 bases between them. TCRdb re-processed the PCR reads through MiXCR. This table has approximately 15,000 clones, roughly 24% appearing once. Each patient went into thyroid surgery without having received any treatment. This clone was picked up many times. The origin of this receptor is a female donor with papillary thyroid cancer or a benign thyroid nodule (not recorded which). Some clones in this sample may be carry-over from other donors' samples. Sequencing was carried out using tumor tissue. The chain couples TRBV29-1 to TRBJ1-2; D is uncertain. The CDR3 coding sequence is TGCAGCGCCCTTTGGCAGGTACCCTATGGCTACACCTTC. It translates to CSALWQVPYGYTF.